Each of the 10 T cell receptor beta chains below was sequenced from the same sample in a study of graft-versus-host responses after intestinal transplantation. Antigens for these TCRs are unknown. Sequenced by immunoSEQ multiplex PCR; TCRdb stores in-frame clones only, minus some. Counted here are around 90,000 clones, around 93% occurring once; the ten biggest clones make up less than 0.08%. The source was unstimulated CD8+ T cells sorted from spleen or lymph node cells, collected before transplant. The receptors stem from a human donor who was the organ donor for an intestinal transplant.

The chain couples TRBV5-1 to TRBJ2-2, with D perhaps matching TRBD2 (5 bases). Trimming removed 1 base at V and 3 bases at J, with 7 bases between. This CDR3 comprises 14 residues. Looked up from germline, CDR1 is SGHRS and CDR2 is YFSETQ. CDR3 protein: CASSLTSHTGELFF. DNA for the CDR3: TGCGCCAGCAGCTTGACTAGTCACACCGGGGAGCTGTTTTTT.

This clone was counted between two and nine times. The CDR3 DNA sequence: TGTGCCAGCAGTGAAGGAGGTCCGATCTCTGGAAACACCATATATTTT. Translating it yields CASSEGGPISGNTIYF. The chain links TRBV25-1 to TRBJ1-3, with no clear D. Germline lookup yields CDR1 MGHDK and CDR2 SYGVNS. Trimming pared 2 bases from V and 0 bases from J, leaving 11 bases between. CDR3 size: 16 residues.

The chain uses TRBV6-5 and TRBJ1-1; D remains ambiguous. The V gene's germline CDR1 is MNHEY and CDR2 SVGAGI. Trimming cost V 6 bases and J 3 bases, with 14 bases left between them. The CDR3 consists of 14 residues. In DNA form, the CDR3 reads TGTGCCAGCAGCGAGACTCAAGCGGACACTGAAGCTTTCTTT. Its protein product is CASSETQADTEAFF.

The chain recombines TRBV7-6 with TRBJ2-1, with TRBD2 matching 11 bases. The V segment lost 1 base and the J segment 0 bases; nucleotides outside the gene matches: 8. Germline CDR1 reads SGHVS; CDR2 reads FNYEAQ. The CDR3 covers 19 residues. This chain's CDR3 is CASSLDGLAGGISYNEQFF. Here the CDR3 DNA reads TGTGCCAGCAGCTTAGACGGCCTAGCGGGGGGCATCTCCTACAATGAGCAGTTCTTC.

The rearrangement links TRBV14 to TRBJ1-3; D ambiguous. From germline, CDR1 is SGHDN and CDR2 FVKESK. This CDR3 comprises 16 residues. V was cut by 1 base and J by 0 bases, with 10 bases left in between. The CDR3 region is CASSQVQAGSGNTIYF. CDR3 nucleotides: TGTGCCAGCAGCCAAGTCCAGGCAGGCTCTGGAAACACCATATATTTT.

The rearrangement links TRBV6-5 to TRBJ1-1, with a possible D match to TRBD1 (6 bases). The CDR3 contains 11 residues. V lost 8 bases and J lost 11, with 15 bases in between. Germline assignment: CDR1 MNHEY and CDR2 SVGAGI. As DNA, the CDR3 is TGTGCCAGCGGGCGGGGGCTGTTGGCTTTCTTT. It codes for CASGRGLLAFF.

This sequence joins TRBV19 and TRBJ2-2; TRBD2 matches 8 bases. Germline V gene sequence: CDR1 LNHDA, CDR2 SQIVND (reference sequence). The CDR3 runs to 15 residues. The junction had 0 bases not matched to a gene; V was cut back by 2 bases and J by 1 base. The CDR3 DNA sequence: TGTGCCAGTAGTATAAGCGGGAGGAACACCGGGGAGCTGTTTTTT. Translating gives CASSISGRNTGELFF.

The chain has TRBV15 and TRBJ2-3; 8 bases map to TRBD2. The CDR3 contains 17 residues. The germline gives CDR1 LNHNV, CDR2 YYDKDF (reference sequence). V gave up 1 base and J gave up 4 bases; unmatched junction bases: 10. The CDR3 nucleotides are TGTGCCACCAGCAGAGTAGCGGGACTAGTCGCCCCAGATACGCAGTATTTT. Translating it yields CATSRVAGLVAPDTQYF.

The J gene is TRBJ2-1, the V gene TRBV28; TRBD2 is a possible D gene (5 bases). The CDR3 loop spans 13 amino acids. Germline V gives CDR1 MDHEN, CDR2 SYDVKM. With 4 bases removed from V and 12 bases from J, the gap between germline ends came to 16 bases. The CDR3 protein is CASSSYIPRGQFF. Written as DNA, the CDR3 is TGTGCCAGCAGTTCTTATATTCCCCGGGGGCAGTTCTTC.

The V gene is TRBV6-1, the J gene TRBJ2-3; tentatively, D is TRBD1 (7 bases). Per the germline V gene, CDR1 is MNHNS and CDR2 is SASEGT. Trimming pared 2 bases from V and 2 bases from J, leaving 14 bases between. There are 16 residues in the CDR3. The chain's CDR3 is CASSEQGGSTTDTQYF. CDR3 bases: TGTGCCAGCAGTGAACAGGGGGGTTCCACCACAGATACGCAGTATTTT.